This is a list of T cell receptor beta chains from one sample in a study of regulatory T cells in long-lasting Graves disease. Each CDR3 protein is one row after TCRdb ran MiXCR on the multiplex PCR reads. The profile shows approximately 300,000 distinct CDR3 sequences, 18% of them singletons. This specimen consisted of peripheral blood mononuclear cells (PBMCs), obtained at new diagnosis, from a patient treated with antithyroid drugs. The receptors were sampled from a female donor with Graves disease. Both conserved end residues are part of each CDR3. Not all rows give a size; the values are once, few, many and, for expanded clones, a class.

clone_size	v_call	j_call	cdr3_aa
many	TRBV3-1	TRBJ1-2	CASSRAPQGDGYTF
few	TRBV5-4	TRBJ2-3	CASSFGGLAGTDTQYF
many	TRBV7-7	TRBJ2-1	CASSLGRQTNEQFF
many	TRBV11-3	TRBJ2-2	CASSPVIANTGELFF
few	TRBV14	TRBJ2-1	CASSLGFGESVVEEQFF
many	TRBV29-1	TRBJ2-7	CSVEDTTGLGEQYF
many	TRBV6-2/TRBV6-3	TRBJ2-3	CASSLSSRFIDTQYF
few	TRBV6-1	TRBJ2-2	CASRQRLTGELFF
many	TRBV3-1	TRBJ1-1	CASSLTRTREAFF
many	TRBV15	TRBJ2-5	CATNEGLQETQYF
.	TRBV5-1	TRBJ2-6	CASSLAPAGSSGANVLTF
.	TRBV7-2	TRBJ2-1	CANRPSGGTYNEQFF
many	TRBV27	TRBJ2-1	CASWFREGYNEQFF
few	TRBV25-1	TRBJ2-5	CASKGQKETQYF
.	TRBV27	TRBJ2-7	CASSSLRTGNYEQYF
few	TRBV5-1	TRBJ2-7	CASSLLSATPYEQYF
many	TRBV11-2	TRBJ2-1	CASSTVAGGDYNEQFF